A selection of T cell receptor beta chains follows, all from one sample in a study of T cells in Graves' hyperthyroidism and ophthalmopathy. TCRdb independently ran MiXCR on the multiplex PCR reads; one entry per CDR3 protein. The table lists approximately 610,000 distinct CDR3 sequences, under 15% of them singletons. What was sequenced was blood. The receptor set was obtained from a middle-aged woman with Graves' ophthalmopathy. The CDR3 runs from the conserved cysteine through the conserved F or W. A D gene is named only where the DNA matches it firmly.

D gene,J gene,V gene,CDR3 protein
NA,TRBJ2-7,TRBV6-1,CASSEEVGRQQYF
TRBD2,TRBJ2-5,TRBV20-1,CSAPPTAGGQETQYF
NA,TRBJ1-1,TRBV6-2/TRBV6-3,CGTDAGREAFF
NA,TRBJ1-2,TRBV27,CASSYGRTWSYGYTF
NA,TRBJ2-7,TRBV3-1,CASSQDYSEQYF
TRBD2,TRBJ2-7,TRBV11-2,CASSGPGTSGQDEQYF
NA,TRBJ2-1,TRBV6-2/TRBV6-3,CASKDGYNEQFF
TRBD1,TRBJ2-7,TRBV5-1,CASSSTGGASYEQYF
TRBD1,TRBJ1-2,TRBV4-2,CASSPIKSGGGVYRQGNGYTF
NA,TRBJ2-5,TRBV9,CASSVGEQETQYF
TRBD2,TRBJ2-2,TRBV14,CASSQDFGLAGDTGELFF
NA,TRBJ1-5,TRBV28,CASSLQQGIVGNQPQHF
NA,TRBJ1-6,TRBV6-5,CASSSPTASSYNSPLHF
NA,TRBJ2-4,TRBV20-1,CSARVVLGQTVAKNIQYF
NA,TRBJ2-2,TRBV5-4,CASSADTGELFF
NA,TRBJ1-1,TRBV12-3/TRBV12-4,CASRGRTEAFF
NA,TRBJ2-7,TRBV20-1,CSARDGQWGYEQYF
NA,TRBJ2-5,TRBV7-7,CASSTGLGSGTQYF
TRBD2,TRBJ2-2,TRBV6-5,CASSPGLAGAETGELFF
TRBD2,TRBJ2-5,TRBV6-1,CASSEATSALQETQYF
NA,TRBJ2-7,TRBV6-1,CASSGNRGGNYEQYF
TRBD1,TRBJ2-7,TRBV30,CAWSRDSIREQYF
TRBD2,TRBJ2-5,TRBV28,CASSLLAGVETQYF
NA,TRBJ2-2,TRBV7-9,CASSLRQGGQTGELFF
NA,TRBJ2-5,TRBV5-1,CASSLRPARLQETQYF
TRBD2,TRBJ2-2,TRBV11-2,CASRKAGTSGRQNTGELFF